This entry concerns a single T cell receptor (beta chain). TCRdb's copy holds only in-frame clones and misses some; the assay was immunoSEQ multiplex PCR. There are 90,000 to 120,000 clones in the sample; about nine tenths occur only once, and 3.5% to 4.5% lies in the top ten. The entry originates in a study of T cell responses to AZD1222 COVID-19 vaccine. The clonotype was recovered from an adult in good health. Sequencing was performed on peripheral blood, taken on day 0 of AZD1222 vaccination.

The CDR3 protein is CASSRQGGNTEAFF. The CDR3, as DNA: TGTGCCAGCAGTCGACAGGGGGGGAACACTGAAGCTTTCTTT. The rearrangement links TRBV6-5 to TRBJ1-1, with 9 bases lining up with TRBD1. V was pared by 5 bases and J by 1 base, with 2 bases of the junction left unmatched. This CDR3 has 14 residues. The V gene's germline CDR1 is MNHEY and CDR2 SVGAGI.